This T cell receptor (beta chain) was recorded in a study of blood T cell repertoires in COVID-19. Looking at the study overall: Italy, Spain and the United States were the sources of the convalescent and acute COVID-19 samples. From T cells, B-cell-depleted T cells, or PBMCs came the material, which was cDNA or gDNA.

In the original workflow: Estimation of nucleated cell counts relied on the amplification of reference gene primers. TCRdb's copy holds only in-frame clones and misses some; the assay was immunoSEQ multiplex PCR. The V and J calls and clone size are taken from that table; D and trimming were inferred from the DNA. This table has 45,000 to 60,000 clones, around 83% appearing once. Sequences were obtained from peripheral blood. This receptor was obtained from a woman aged 55-69 years with acute or convalescent COVID-19.

As DNA, the CDR3 is TGCGCCAGCAGCCCGGGACAGGGTACCGCCGGAAACACCATATATTTT. This codes for CASSPGQGTAGNTIYF. The chain carries TRBV5-1 and TRBJ1-3; 9 nucleotides agree with TRBD1. The CDR3 is 16 amino acids. V was clipped by 4 bases and J by 4 bases; unmatched bases: 9. CDR1 SGHRS and CDR2 YFSETQ come from the germline V gene.